Below, 27 T cell receptor beta chains from the same sample are listed, as sequenced in a study of identical twins listed by TCRdb under 2016. Library method: 5' RACE. TCRdb shows the sequencer as Illumina HiSeq 2000. TCRdb reprocessing: public reads trimmed at Q25 with fastp, clones called with MiXCR, in-frame beta chains kept. Every entry covers one CDR3 protein and lists the most common genes and DNA from its rows. Within this sample are 250,000 to 350,000 distinct CDR3 sequences, with approximately 8% of them counted one time only. Less than 2.5% of the sample is held by the ten biggest clonotypes. Another study also made use of these data, one on yellow fever vaccine responses in identical twins.

Sample: memory (CD45RO+) T cells sorted from blood. In the paper's terms, the cell subset or site label means: CD45RO+ enriched T cells. All receptors derive from a woman between 18 and 30 years old in good health.

This clonotype was seen many times. The V and J genes are TRBV5-1 and TRBJ2-3; tentatively, D is TRBD1 or TRBD2 (6 bases each). Germline loops: CDR1 SGHRS, CDR2 YFSETQ. The CDR3 is 16 residues long. V was cut by 0 bases and J by 4 bases, with 15 bases left in between. CDR3: CASSLVLGGEADTQYF. In nucleotides, the CDR3 is TGCGCCAGCAGCTTGGTTCTCGGGGGCGAAGCAGATACGCAGTATTTT.

This clonotype showed up many times. The V gene is TRBV12-3 or TRBV12-4, the J gene TRBJ1-5, with no clear D. The CDR3 length is 14 residues. Trimming left V 2 bases short and J 0 bases short, with 5 bases between. This CDR3 is CASSLKNSNQPQHF. CDR3 DNA: TGTGCCAGCAGTTTAAAGAATAGCAATCAGCCCCAGCATTTT.

The table lists this clonotype with a few counts. V is TRBV27 and J is TRBJ1-6; 12 bases line up with TRBD1. The ends lost 6 bases at V and 9 bases at J; junction bases unmatched: 6. Germline V gene data show CDR1 as MNHEY and CDR2 as SMNVEV (reference sequence). The CDR3 sequence is 15 residues long. CDR3 in amino acids: CASRPGQGATSPLHF. The CDR3 DNA is TGTGCCAGCAGACCGGGACAGGGGGCAACTTCACCCCTCCACTTT.

This chain joins TRBV6-1 and TRBJ2-5; tentative D call: TRBD2 (6 bases). The CDR3 runs to 13 residues. The ends were cut back, 5 bases at V and 0 bases at J, with 7 bases in the middle. From germline, CDR1 is MNHNS and CDR2 SASEGT. The CDR3 DNA follows: TGTGCCAGCAGTAGGACTAACCAAGAGACCCAGTACTTC. It yields the protein CASSRTNQETQYF.

CDR3 bases: TGTGCCAGCTCGGATAGGGTGGACACTGAAGCTTTCTTT. This gives the protein CASSDRVDTEAFF. The V call is TRBV18, the J call TRBJ1-1; D is undetermined. CDR3 length equals 13 residues. CDR1 is KGHSH and CDR2 is LQKENI in the germline V gene. Trimming stripped 6 bases from V and 3 bases from J, with 11 bases between.

This clonotype was observed many times. CDR3 protein: CASSPFRGQEDTQYF. In DNA form, the CDR3 reads TGTGCCAGCAGCCCGTTCAGGGGGCAGGAAGATACGCAGTATTTT. The chain links TRBV5-5 to TRBJ2-3; TRBD1 agrees at 8 bases. Germline V gene lookup returns CDR1 SGHKS and CDR2 YYEKEE (reference sequence). The CDR3 covers 15 residues. V gave up 4 bases and J gave up 5 bases; unmatched junction bases: 9.

The rearrangement uses TRBV19 and TRBJ2-1, with no clear D. Germline V gives CDR1 LNHDA, CDR2 SQIVND (reference sequence). The germline V and J ends were trimmed by 6 bases and 0 bases, with 9 bases remaining between them. This CDR3 is 14 amino acids long. The CDR3: CASSISFSYNEQFF. The CDR3, as DNA: TGTGCCAGTAGCATCAGTTTCTCCTACAATGAGCAGTTCTTC.

This clonotype was counted only a few times. The rearrangement links TRBV12-3 or TRBV12-4 to TRBJ1-2; the D is unclear. V was pared by 6 bases and J by 7 bases, with 12 bases between. The CDR3 runs to 12 residues. CDR3 in DNA: TGTGCCAGCAGCCGCGCTGGGGTTGGCTACACCTTC. Protein product: CASSRAGVGYTF.

The sample holds a few counts of this clonotype. The chain links TRBV2 to TRBJ2-3; possibly TRBD1 for D (6 bases). CDR1 is SNHLY and CDR2 is FYNNEI in the germline V gene. V lost 6 bases, J lost 2 bases, and 12 bases lay in between. This CDR3 comprises 14 residues. CDR3 amino acids: CASRPGAFTDTQYF. Written as DNA, the CDR3 is TGTGCCAGCAGACCAGGGGCTTTCACAGATACGCAGTATTTT.

This clonotype was counted only a few times. The J gene is TRBJ2-3, the V gene TRBV20-1; 8 positions match TRBD2. The V gene's germline CDR1 is DFQATT and CDR2 SNEGSKA (reference sequence). CDR3 length: 16 residues. With V trimmed by 0 bases and J by 1 base, 6 bases remained unmatched. The CDR3 DNA is TGCAGTGCTAGAGACCCTCTAGCGGGCCGCACAGATACGCAGTATTTT. Encoded protein: CSARDPLAGRTDTQYF.

This clonotype was detected only a few times. The chain couples TRBV6-1 to TRBJ2-7, with D tentatively TRBD2 (5 bases). The V end lost 5 bases, the J end lost 6 bases, and 20 bases lay between the germline ends. The length of the CDR3 is 15 residues. In germline, CDR1 is MNHNS, CDR2 SASEGT. The CDR3 sequence is CASSPGLEGIREQYF. The DNA for the CDR3 is TGTGCCAGCAGTCCCGGACTGGAAGGGATACGCGAGCAGTACTTC.

The genes are TRBV15 and TRBJ2-7; TRBD1 aligns across 7 bases. CDR1 is LNHNV, CDR2 YYDKDF, per germline (reference sequence). CDR3 length: 14 amino acids. The trim removed 8 bases at V and 5 bases at J, leaving 12 bases unmatched. CDR3 residues: CATGTTGYSDEQYF. CDR3 DNA: TGTGCCACCGGAACGACAGGGTATTCGGACGAGCAGTACTTC.

This clonotype was recorded at least ten times. The chain joins TRBV10-3 to TRBJ2-3, with a possible D match to TRBD1 (6 bases). Germline V gene sequence: CDR1 ENHRY, CDR2 SYGVKD. Trimming shortened V by 3 bases and J by 3 bases, and 7 bases separated the two germline ends. The CDR3 covers 13 residues. CDR3 amino acids: CAISEGTTDTQYF. CDR3 DNA sequence: TGTGCCATCAGTGAAGGGACAACAGATACGCAGTATTTT.

This clonotype was observed at least ten times. The rearrangement links TRBV15 to TRBJ1-5, with TRBD1 as a possible D gene (6 bases). V lost 0 bases and J 3 bases, leaving 21 bases between the germline ends. The CDR3 has 19 amino acids. In germline, CDR1 is LNHNV, CDR2 YYDKDF (reference sequence). As DNA, the CDR3 is TGTGCCACCAGCAGAGATCCAATCGGACAGACCAGATACAATCAGCCCCAGCATTTT. Its protein is CATSRDPIGQTRYNQPQHF. The whole variable domain, remainder taken from reference TRBV15 and TRBJ1-5, is DAMVIQNPRYQVTQFGKPVTLSCSQTLNHNVMYWYQQKSSQAPKLLFHYYDKDFNNEADTPDNFQSRRPNTSFCFLDIRSPGLGDTAMYLCATSRDPIGQTRYNQPQHFGDGTRLSIL.

This clonotype was counted at least ten times. The chain uses TRBV19 and TRBJ2-1, with D perhaps TRBD1 or TRBD2 (7 bases each). Per the germline V gene, CDR1 is LNHDA and CDR2 is SQIVND (reference sequence). The V gene lost 7 bases and the J gene lost 7 bases, with 23 bases spanning the gap. The CDR3 length is 16 residues. In nucleotides, the CDR3 is TGTGCCAGTACTCCCCCGGGTCAGGGGGGGTGGAATGAGCAGTTCTTC. It specifies CASTPPGQGGWNEQFF. Full variable domain (outside the CDR3, taken from reference TRBV19 and TRBJ2-1): DGGITQSPKYLFRKEGQNVTLSCEQNLNHDAMYWYRQDPGQGLRLIYYSQIVNDFQKGDIAEGYSVSREKKESFPLTVTSAQKNPTAFYLCASTPPGQGGWNEQFFGPGTRLTVL.

This clonotype came up many times. The chain's CDR3 is CASSFTGGETQYF. The CDR3 nucleotides are TGTGCCAGCAGCTTCACGGGAGGGGAGACCCAGTACTTC. V usage is TRBV11-2 and J usage is TRBJ2-5; 8 bases are shared with TRBD2. CDR1 and CDR2 (germline): SGHAT, FQNNGV. Losses at the gene ends were 3 bases for V and 5 bases for J; bases not matched to a gene: 2. The CDR3 sequence is 13 residues long.

This clonotype was detected only a few times. This chain uses TRBV20-1 with TRBJ1-5; D gene unclear. The CDR3 runs to 14 residues. The V and J ends lost 6 bases and 0 bases respectively, with 12 bases between them. CDR1 and CDR2 (germline): DFQATT, SNEGSKA (reference sequence). CDR3 residues: CSAKVDGSNQPQHF. For the CDR3, the DNA is TGCAGTGCCAAAGTTGACGGTAGCAATCAGCCCCAGCATTTT.

This clonotype was detected many times. This chain connects TRBV20-1 to TRBJ2-7, with 8 bases fitting TRBD2. Trimming cost V 5 bases and J 3 bases; bases outside gene matches: 12. CDR3 length: 15 amino acids. Germline assignment: CDR1 DFQATT and CDR2 SNEGSKA (reference sequence). The CDR3 DNA follows: TGCAGTGCTCCAACCCTAGCGGGCGCGTTCTACGAGCAGTACTTC. Translating gives CSAPTLAGAFYEQYF.

This clonotype has at least ten counts. The J gene is TRBJ1-4, the V gene TRBV29-1; 8 bases match TRBD1. Losses at the gene ends were 1 base for V and 9 bases for J; bases not matched to a gene: 13. CDR1 and CDR2 from the germline V gene are SQVTM and ANQGSEA. The CDR3 spans 16 residues. Here the CDR3 DNA reads TGCAGCGTTGAAGGGGCTGGAGGGACAGGTCTTCAAAAACTGTTTTTT. This encodes CSVEGAGGTGLQKLFF.

This clonotype was picked up a small number of times. V usage is TRBV24-1 and J usage is TRBJ2-1; D gene unclear. V lost 7 bases and J lost 6, with 6 bases in between. CDR3 length: 11 amino acids. The germline gives CDR1 KGHDR, CDR2 SFDVKD. The CDR3 DNA reads as TGTGCCACCAGGGCCGGCAATGAGCAGTTCTTC. Translation gives CATRAGNEQFF.

This clonotype appeared a few times. The genes are TRBV20-1 and TRBJ2-1; 11 nucleotides align to TRBD2. V lost 5 bases, J lost 6 bases, and 12 bases stayed unmatched. The CDR3 covers 16 residues. The germline CDR1 and CDR2 sequences are DFQATT and SNEGSKA (reference sequence). Here the CDR3 DNA reads TGCAGTGCTCCAACTAGCGGGGGTAGGAGGTTCAATGAGCAGTTCTTC. Translation gives CSAPTSGGRRFNEQFF.

The sample holds a few counts of this clonotype. The chain couples TRBV15 to TRBJ2-2, with TRBD2 matching 9 bases. Germline CDR1 is LNHNV and CDR2 is YYDKDF (reference sequence). The CDR3 length is 18 residues. V lost 5 bases and J lost 1; bases outside the gene matches: 11. DNA for the CDR3: TGTGCCACCAGCCCATTGACGGGACTAGCCATGAACACCGGGGAGCTGTTTTTT. It is translated as CATSPLTGLAMNTGELFF.

This clonotype has at least ten counts. V is TRBV20-1 and J is TRBJ2-3, with 9 nucleotides matching TRBD2. V was clipped by 6 bases and J by 2 bases; unmatched bases: 3. This CDR3 is built from 13 residues. Looked up from germline, CDR1 is DFQATT and CDR2 is SNEGSKA (reference sequence). The CDR3 coding sequence is TGCAGTGCCCCGGGACTAGCCACAGATACGCAGTATTTT. The encoded protein is CSAPGLATDTQYF.

This clonotype was detected a few times. The J gene is TRBJ2-7, the V gene TRBV20-1, with D perhaps matching TRBD1 (5 bases). The CDR3 contains 12 residues. Germline CDR1 reads DFQATT; CDR2 reads SNEGSKA (reference sequence). With 4 bases removed from V and 2 bases from J, the gap between germline ends came to 9 bases. The CDR3 DNA reads TGCAGTGCTACAAGGGGTACCTACGAGCAGTACGTC. This codes for CSATRGTYEQYV.

The rearrangement uses TRBV27 and TRBJ1-1; no clear D gene. The V end lost 0 bases, the J end lost 0 bases, and 8 bases lay between the germline ends. Germline assignment: CDR1 MNHEY and CDR2 SMNVEV (reference sequence). There are 15 residues in the CDR3. CDR3 nucleotides: TGTGCCAGCAGTTTATCATGGGGAATGAACACTGAAGCTTTCTTT. This sequence encodes CASSLSWGMNTEAFF.

This clonotype has a count of ten or more. The genes are TRBV5-1 and TRBJ2-2, with D hard to call. V gave up 0 bases and J gave up 0 bases, with 9 bases separating them. Per the germline V gene, CDR1 is SGHRS and CDR2 is YFSETQ. The CDR3 is 16 amino acids. CDR3 coding DNA: TGCGCCAGCAGCTTGGCGGCAGGAGCGAACACCGGGGAGCTGTTTTTT. Its translation is CASSLAAGANTGELFF.

This sequence joins TRBV5-1 and TRBJ2-5, with TRBD2 matching 9 bases. The CDR3 has 15 amino acids. Germline loops: CDR1 SGHRS, CDR2 YFSETQ. With V trimmed by 0 bases and J by 4 bases, 4 bases remained unmatched. This CDR3 is CASSLGSGGSETQYF. Here the CDR3 DNA reads TGCGCCAGCAGCTTGGGCAGCGGGGGGTCAGAGACCCAGTACTTC.